This T cell receptor beta chain was profiled in a study of blood T cell repertoires in COVID-19. Some clones are missing from TCRdb's copy, which holds only in-frame ones; the method was immunoSEQ multiplex PCR. Altogether 95,000 to 150,000 clones are present, 79% being singletons, with the ten largest covering roughly 35%. The CDR3 covers 16 residues. The germline V gene has CDR1 SNHLY and CDR2 FYNNEI. Trimming removed 8 bases from V and 5 bases from J; junction bases left unmatched: 11. This sequence originates from a middle-aged man with active or convalescent COVID-19. The specimen sequenced was peripheral blood. The chain links TRBV2 to TRBJ2-3; 12 nucleotides align to TRBD2. Here the CDR3 DNA reads TGTGCCAGCCAGACGGCTAGCGGGGGGGCATTAGATACGCAGTATTTT. Its translation is CASQTASGGALDTQYF.